The clone carrying this T cell receptor beta chain occurred once. Germline CDR1 is LNHDA and CDR2 is SQIVND (reference sequence). The CDR3 runs 11 residues. Between the trimmed V and J ends, which lost 10 bases and 2 bases, there was a span of 8 bases. Under the authors' procedure: Reference gene primer amplification gave estimated nucleated cell counts. TCRdb's copy holds only in-frame clones and misses some; the assay was immunoSEQ multiplex PCR. D and trimming come from the DNA, and the V and J calls and clone size come from that table. The repertoire has tens of thousands of clones, roughly nine tenths of them found once; the top ten carry approximately 9%. The data were taken from a study of blood T cell repertoires in COVID-19. Study background: In each case, the material was cDNA or gDNA derived from T cells, B-cell-depleted T cells, or PBMCs.

The chain uses TRBV19 and TRBJ1-2; a weak D match, TRBD1 (5 bases). This TCR was recovered from a man aged 80 or over with acute or convalescent COVID-19. The specimen was peripheral blood. CDR3 DNA: TGTGCCACCACAGGAAACTATGGCTACACCTTC. Its translation: CATTGNYGYTF.